The 19 T cell receptor beta chains below were found in one sample sequenced in a study of identical twins. TCRdb reanalysed the 5' RACE reads using MiXCR and keeps one entry per CDR3 protein. The table records 1,800,000 or so distinct CDR3 sequences, under 35% of them present only once. Sequenced: cord blood. These receptors all stem from a newborn girl in good health.

Only a few counts were recorded for this clonotype. This may arise from a read error, as a much more abundant clone is one base away. The gene calls are TRBV10-3 and TRBJ2-1; D uncertain. Trimming left V 6 bases short and J 5 bases short, with 5 bases between. Germline assignment: CDR1 ENHRY and CDR2 SYGVKD. The CDR3 spans 11 residues. The CDR3 spells CAISRDNEQFF. The CDR3 bases are TGTGCCATCAGCCGAGACAATGAGCAGTTCTTC.

The V gene is TRBV6-2 or TRBV6-3, the J gene TRBJ2-3; 12 nucleotides agree with TRBD2. Trimming removed 2 bases from V and 12 bases from J; junction bases left unmatched: 9. CDR1 and CDR2 (germline): MNHEY, SVGEGT. The CDR3 is 15 residues long. CDR3 sequence: CASSYRGTSGLLQYF. The CDR3 DNA is TGTGCCAGCAGTTACAGGGGGACTAGCGGGTTATTACAGTATTTT.

This clonotype was detected a few times. This sequence joins TRBV20-1 and TRBJ1-4; 8 nucleotides align to TRBD1. The germline V gene encodes CDR1 DFQATT and CDR2 SNEGSKA (reference sequence). The CDR3 sequence is 14 residues long. Trimming took 0 bases from V and 6 from J; bases not matched to a gene: 3. The CDR3 is CSARDPGGYEKLFF. Written as DNA, the CDR3 is TGCAGTGCTAGAGATCCAGGGGGCTATGAAAAACTGTTTTTT.

V gene TRBV6-2 or TRBV6-3 combines with J gene TRBJ1-4, with 10 positions matching TRBD1. The CDR3 length is 12 residues. The V gene's germline CDR1 is MNHEY and CDR2 SVGEGT. V lost 5 bases and J lost 9; bases outside the gene matches: 0. The chain's CDR3 is CASSDRGQKLFF. CDR3 DNA: TGTGCCAGCAGTGACAGGGGGCAAAAACTGTTTTTT.

V gene TRBV5-1 combines with J gene TRBJ2-1; 9 nucleotides align to TRBD2. The CDR3 covers 16 residues. CDR1 SGHRS and CDR2 YFSETQ come from the germline V gene. V lost 7 bases to trimming and J lost 4 bases; unmatched junction nucleotides: 12. CDR3 nucleotide sequence: TGCGCCAGCTCGCAGGGAGAGACTAGCGGTTACAATGAGCAGTTCTTC. Protein sequence: CASSQGETSGYNEQFF.

This clonotype was seen a few times. The chain has TRBV21-1 and TRBJ1-5; the D call TRBD1 from the table was never checked on the DNA. TRBV21-1 corresponds to a pseudogene. The CDR3 runs to 16 residues. The CDR3 DNA is TGTGCCAGCAGCAAAGTCGACAGGGGTAGCAATCAGCCCCAGCATTTT. Translation gives CASSKVDRGSNQPQHF.

The J gene is TRBJ1-6, the V gene TRBV14; D is unresolved. The V gene's germline CDR1 is SGHDN and CDR2 FVKESK. This CDR3 comprises 14 residues. V was pared by 0 bases and J by 13 bases, with 13 bases between. The CDR3 protein is CASSQELGSWPLHF. The CDR3 DNA follows: TGTGCCAGCAGCCAAGAACTGGGAAGTTGGCCCCTCCACTTT.

This clonotype was counted between two and nine times. The gene calls are TRBV27 and TRBJ1-1, with a weak D call TRBD1 (6 bases). CDR1 and CDR2 from the germline V gene are MNHEY and SMNVEV (reference sequence). CDR3 length: 13 amino acids. V was clipped by 2 bases and J by 8 bases, with 12 bases between them. CDR3 in DNA: TGTGCCAGCAGTTTAGACCCCACAGGGGAAGCTTTCTTT. It yields the protein CASSLDPTGEAFF.

This chain connects TRBV7-6 to TRBJ2-3; D is perhaps TRBD2 (5 bases). The V end lost 2 bases, the J end lost 0 bases, and 15 bases lay between the germline ends. The germline CDR1 and CDR2 sequences are SGHVS and FNYEAQ. CDR3 length: 17 amino acids. CDR3 amino acids: CASSLPGSILSTDTQYF. CDR3 DNA: TGTGCCAGCAGCTTACCTGGGAGCATCCTCAGCACAGATACGCAGTATTTT.

This chain joins TRBV5-1 and TRBJ1-4, with TRBD1 matching 9 bases. The CDR3 is made up of 19 amino acids. The J segment lost 0 bases and the V segment lost 0 bases, leaving 9 bases of the junction unmatched. Germline V gives CDR1 SGHRS, CDR2 YFSETQ. The CDR3 nucleotides are TGCGCCAGCAGCTTGGTCGGGACAGGGAGTAGTGCAACTAATGAAAAACTGTTTTTT. Translated, it gives CASSLVGTGSSATNEKLFF.

The DNA of the CDR3 is TGTGCCAGCTCACCTTCACAGGGGACCTTTTACAATGAGCAGTTCTTC. Protein product: CASSPSQGTFYNEQFF. The rearrangement uses TRBV18 and TRBJ2-1, with TRBD1 identical over 7 bases. The germline gives CDR1 KGHSH, CDR2 LQKENI. The CDR3 extends over 16 amino acids. The trim removed 3 bases at V and 4 bases at J, leaving 9 bases unmatched.

Many counts were recorded for this clonotype. The gene calls are TRBV20-1 and TRBJ2-7; 7 bases map to TRBD2. The V gene end was trimmed by 3 bases and the J gene end by 1 base; junction bases not matched to a gene: 3. Looked up from germline, CDR1 is DFQATT and CDR2 is SNEGSKA (reference sequence). This CDR3 has 13 amino acids. CDR3 in amino acids: CSASASGSYEQYF. DNA of the CDR3: TGCAGTGCTAGCGCTAGCGGATCCTACGAGCAGTACTTC.

This clonotype was counted a few times. The chain uses TRBV13 and TRBJ2-5, with 10 bases fitting TRBD2. After removal of 5 bases from V and 1 base from J, the junction contained 10 bases not matched to a gene. CDR3 length: 17 amino acids. CDR1 and CDR2 from the germline V gene are PRHDT and FYEKMQ (reference sequence). The CDR3 bases are TGTGCCAGCAGCCCCCCTAGGACTAGCGGAAGCCAAGAGACCCAGTACTTC. Protein: CASSPPRTSGSQETQYF.

This clonotype has just a few counts. J is TRBJ1-2 and V is TRBV25-1; 8 bases agree with TRBD1. The V segment lost 3 bases and the J segment 4 bases; nucleotides outside the gene matches: 4. CDR1 is MGHDK, CDR2 SYGVNS, per germline. This CDR3 has 14 amino acids. The CDR3 spells CASSDQGTGYGYTF. CDR3 in DNA: TGTGCCAGCAGTGATCAAGGGACAGGCTATGGCTACACCTTC.

Worth noting for this clonotype: No conserved phenylalanine or tryptophan ends this CDR3, so it is likely a read error. The V gene is TRBV6-5, the J gene TRBJ1-2, with D possibly TRBD1 on 5 matching bases. The CDR3 covers 15 residues. The germline CDR1 and CDR2 sequences are MNHEY and SVGAGI. The V end lost 2 bases, the J end lost 3 bases, and 13 bases lay between the germline ends. The CDR3 nucleotides read TGTGCCAGCAGTTACCGGACACCGACCTACTATGGCTACACCTTA. Translated, it gives CASSYRTPTYYGYTL.

This clonotype has only a few counts. The junction departs from the called germline gene at one end, perhaps through a read error. J is TRBJ1-1 and V is TRBV20-1, with TRBD1 matching 8 bases. The length of the CDR3 is 14 residues. Germline V lookup: CDR1 DFQATT, CDR2 SNEGSKA (reference sequence). In nucleotides, the CDR3 is TGCAGTTCTAGGCAGGGGGCCAGGGACACTGAAGCTTTCTTT. Protein: CSSRQGARDTEAFF.

The table lists this clonotype with a few counts. This sequence joins TRBV20-1 and TRBJ1-5; D not resolved. Germline V CDR1 and CDR2: DFQATT, SNEGSKA (reference sequence). The V and J ends lost 1 base and 5 bases respectively, with 6 bases between them. The CDR3 length is 12 residues. CDR3 residues: CSARASDQPQHF. CDR3 coding DNA: TGCAGTGCTAGAGCCAGTGATCAGCCCCAGCATTTT.

This clonotype was detected many times. The chain is built from TRBV2 and TRBJ2-5; D uncertain. The CDR3 sequence is 15 residues long. Trimming removed 6 bases from V and 2 bases from J, with 16 bases in between. The V gene's germline CDR1 is SNHLY and CDR2 FYNNEI. CDR3 region: CASRQNGRTQETQYF. CDR3 coding DNA: TGTGCCAGCAGGCAAAATGGACGGACGCAAGAGACCCAGTACTTC.

This clonotype was detected a few times. The DNA of the CDR3 is TGCAGTGCCACCGCGGGACAGGGAGAGGGTCAGCCCCAGCATTTT. Its translation is CSATAGQGEGQPQHF. The chain joins TRBV20-1 to TRBJ1-5; TRBD1 matches 9 bases. The CDR3 is made up of 15 amino acids. Germline CDR1 reads DFQATT; CDR2 reads SNEGSKA (reference sequence). With V trimmed by 6 bases and J by 6 bases, 12 bases remained unmatched.